This paragraph reports one T cell receptor beta chain. Donors showed nominal health when sampled, although they likely had unrecorded immune exposures. Use of 60 Vbeta and 13 Jbeta primers characterized the PCR. Assay used: immunoSEQ multiplex PCR; TCRdb lists only in-frame clones, some missing. Its listing shows roughly 100,000 clones. The record originates from a study of cytomegalovirus exposure and HLA in healthy donors. V dropped 3 bases and J dropped 6; count of bases not matched to a gene: 6. Germline CDR1 reads KGHSH; CDR2 reads LQKENI. CDR3 length: 16 amino acids. This sequence joins TRBV18 and TRBJ1-5; TRBD1 agrees at 12 bases. The receptor was isolated from a man aged 45-65 years in good health and CMV-seropositive. The sample taken for sequencing was PBMCs. Here the CDR3 DNA reads TGTGCCAGCTCACCCTCGGGACAGGGGGCCGGTCAGCCCCAGCATTTT. Protein sequence: CASSPSGQGAGQPQHF.